A selection of T cell receptor beta chains follows, all from one sample in a study of CD8 T cells in Susac syndrome. TCRdb ran MiXCR on the immunoSEQ multiplex PCR reads and lists one entry per CDR3 protein. The sample consists of around 170,000 distinct CDR3 sequences, roughly 94% of them appearing once. The sequenced sample consisted of CD8+ T cells from PBMCs. The source is a human donor with Susac syndrome. The CDR3 runs from the conserved cysteine through the conserved F or W. A D gene is named only where the DNA matches it firmly. A row's size may be missing; if present it is once, few, many or a size class.

j_call clone_size v_call d_call cdr3_aa cdr3_nt
TRBJ2-7 . TRBV5-1 . CASSPETSYEQYF TGCGCCAGCAGCCCCGAGACAAGCTACGAGCAGTACTTC
TRBJ2-1 . TRBV5-4 TRBD1 CASRPGTGAEHEQFF TGTGCCAGCAGGCCAGGGACAGGGGCGGAACATGAGCAGTTCTTC
TRBJ1-1 . TRBV30 TRBD1 CAWSEGGAAEAFF TGTGCCTGGAGTGAAGGGGGCGCGGCTGAAGCTTTCTTT
TRBJ2-5 . TRBV7-9 . CASRAGERETQYF TGTGCCAGCAGAGCAGGGGAAAGAGAGACCCAGTACTTC
TRBJ2-7 . TRBV4-1 . CASSQVLAVAYEQYF TGCGCCAGCAGCCAGGTCCTAGCTGTCGCTTACGAGCAGTACTTC
TRBJ1-2 . TRBV10-3 . CAISPDYYGYTF TGTGCCATCAGTCCGGACTACTATGGCTACACCTTC
TRBJ1-2 . TRBV11-2 TRBD1 CASSLSYGQGDGYTF TGTGCCAGCAGCTTATCCTATGGACAGGGGGATGGCTACACCTTC
TRBJ2-7 . TRBV7-8 . CASSTETSRAFEQYF TGTGCCAGCAGCACTGAGACCAGCAGGGCGTTCGAGCAGTACTTC
TRBJ2-5 . TRBV15 TRBD1 CATSRDRGKQETQYF TGTGCCACCAGCAGGGACAGGGGAAAACAAGAGACCCAGTACTTC
TRBJ2-5 . TRBV4-1 TRBD2 CASSQDRTSASQYF TGCGCCAGCAGCCAGGACCGCACTAGCGCCAGTCAGTACTTC
TRBJ2-7 . TRBV20-1 TRBD1 CSARNDRGSYEQYF TGCAGTGCTAGAAACGACAGGGGGAGCTACGAGCAGTACTTC
TRBJ1-4 . TRBV6-1 . CASSLMAGRGHIPNEKLFF TGTGCCAGCAGCCTCATGGCAGGCCGGGGGCATATTCCGAATGAAAAACTGTTTTTT
TRBJ1-2 few TRBV30 . CAWSLSYGYTF TGTGCCTGGAGTTTGAGTTATGGCTACACCTTC
TRBJ1-4 . TRBV5-1 TRBD1 CASSIQGAYEKLFF TGCGCCAGCAGCATACAGGGGGCTTATGAAAAACTGTTTTTT
TRBJ2-3 . TRBV4-1 TRBD2 CASSQVRGAGTDTQYF TGCGCCAGCAGCCAAGTTCGGGGAGCGGGGACAGATACGCAGTATTTT
TRBJ2-5 . TRBV7-8 . CASSLAEGAGPQETQYF TGTGCCAGCAGCTTAGCGGAGGGGGCGGGACCTCAAGAGACCCAGTACTTC
TRBJ1-2 . TRBV12-3/TRBV12-4 . CASTFSGNGYTF TGTGCCAGCACCTTTTCAGGGAACGGCTACACCTTC
TRBJ1-3 . TRBV5-1 . CASSLTDFSSGNTIYF TGCGCCAGCAGCTTGACAGACTTCAGCTCTGGAAACACCATATATTTT
TRBJ1-4 . TRBV12-3/TRBV12-4 . CASTAGGSFPEKLFF TGTGCCAGCACCGCGGGGGGCTCTTTTCCTGAAAAACTGTTTTTT
TRBJ1-1 . TRBV20-1 TRBD1 CSARQGVDTEAFF TGCAGTGCACGACAGGGAGTTGACACTGAAGCTTTCTTT
TRBJ1-2 . TRBV9 TRBD1 CASSVGTGGSIYGYTF TGTGCCAGCAGCGTAGGGACAGGGGGAAGCATCTATGGCTACACCTTC
TRBJ2-7 . TRBV7-2 TRBD1 CASSYWTGATYEQYF TGTGCCAGCAGCTACTGGACAGGGGCCACCTACGAGCAGTACTTC
TRBJ2-5 once TRBV5-1 TRBD1 CASSYGTASTETQYF TGCGCCAGCAGCTATGGGACAGCAAGTACGGAGACCCAGTACTTC
TRBJ1-1 . TRBV5-1 . CATQSPGQQEGAFF TGCGCCACCCAAAGCCCGGGACAACAAGAGGGTGCTTTCTTT
TRBJ2-7 . TRBV2 TRBD2 CASNPATGLAGPYEQYF TGTGCCAGCAATCCAGCCACGGGACTAGCGGGACCATACGAGCAGTACTTC
TRBJ1-2 . TRBV30 . CAWSVVGYYGYTF TGTGCCTGGAGTGTAGTGGGGTACTATGGCTACACCTTC
TRBJ2-1 once TRBV15 . CATSRVLPNEQFF TGTGCCACCAGCAGAGTGCTGCCCAATGAGCAGTTCTTC
TRBJ2-1 . TRBV27 TRBD2 CASSLKVRVAGDPNEQFF TGTGCCAGCAGTTTAAAGGTTAGGGTAGCGGGAGACCCCAATGAGCAGTTCTTC
TRBJ2-7 . TRBV28 . CASLPTGSYEQYF TGTGCCAGCCTACCTACAGGGTCCTACGAGCAGTACTTC
TRBJ2-7 . TRBV27 . CASSAGRGAYEQYF TGTGCCAGCAGCGCGGGACGGGGAGCCTACGAGCAGTACTTC
TRBJ2-1 . TRBV9 TRBD2 CASSVVGWAGAGDNEQFF TGTGCCAGCAGCGTAGTCGGTTGGGCGGGAGCTGGGGACAATGAGCAGTTCTTC
TRBJ2-7 . TRBV13 TRBD1 CASSATGDRSYEQYF TGTGCCAGCAGCGCGACAGGGGACCGTTCCTACGAGCAGTACTTC
TRBJ1-5 . TRBV19 . CASVIGPNQPQHF TGTGCCAGTGTGATAGGCCCTAATCAGCCCCAGCATTTT
TRBJ1-1 . TRBV6-5 . CASSHLTGRVNTEAFF TGTGCCAGCAGTCACCTAACAGGACGGGTGAACACTGAAGCTTTCTTT
TRBJ2-2 . TRBV5-1 TRBD1 CASSRGTAYTGELFF TGCGCCAGCAGCCGAGGGACAGCCTACACCGGGGAGCTGTTTTTT
TRBJ1-2 . TRBV7-2 . CASSLVDGYGYTF TGTGCCAGCAGCTTAGTCGACGGGTATGGCTACACCTTC
TRBJ1-2 . TRBV4-2 . CASSQVEHLYGYTF TGTGCCAGCAGCCAAGTCGAACACCTATATGGCTACACCTTC
TRBJ2-5 . TRBV14 . CASSQAPGVQETQYF TGTGCCAGCAGCCAAGCACCGGGAGTACAAGAGACCCAGTACTTC
TRBJ2-3 . TRBV13 . CASSLVPPASTDTQYF TGTGCCAGCAGCTTAGTTCCCCCAGCAAGCACAGATACGCAGTATTTT
TRBJ2-2 . TRBV2 . CASSERQAPTGELFF TGTGCCAGCAGCGAACGACAGGCCCCCACCGGGGAGCTGTTTTTT
TRBJ1-5 . TRBV27 . CASSPSLGESGQPQHF TGTGCCAGCAGTCCTTCACTTGGTGAAAGTGGTCAGCCCCAGCATTTT
TRBJ1-2 once TRBV9 . CASSEGTGNYGYTF TGTGCCAGCAGCGAGGGGACGGGAAACTATGGCTACACCTTC
TRBJ2-1 . TRBV9 . CASSVGRGSSYNEQFF TGTGCCAGCAGCGTAGGGAGAGGGAGCTCCTACAATGAGCAGTTCTTC
TRBJ1-6 . TRBV12-3/TRBV12-4 . CASSLGNSPLHF TGTGCCAGCAGTTTAGGAAATTCACCCCTCCACTTT
TRBJ2-1 . TRBV11-2 TRBD2 CASSLQRGGNNEQFF TGTGCCAGCAGCTTACAGCGGGGGGGTAACAATGAGCAGTTCTTC
TRBJ1-2 . TRBV2 . CASSERRSLERYTF TGTGCCAGCAGTGAAAGGAGGAGCCTTGAGAGGTACACCTTC
TRBJ2-7 few TRBV4-1 . CASSQVQTGSYEQYF TGCGCCAGCAGCCAAGTTCAGACTGGATCCTACGAGCAGTACTTC